The sequence of this T cell receptor (beta chain) was determined in a study of human T cells and chemical hapten exposure. Across the whole study: 2% DPC was applied to roughly 2 cm by roughly 2 cm of upper inner arm skin for sensitization.

In its sample, this clonotype was seen a few times. Its antigen is still unknown. In the study's own analysis: Per sample, the median was 95,638 TCRs, with values from around 25,000 to 690,000. TCRdb redid the calling of the RACE reads with MiXCR, one entry per CDR3 protein. The V and J calls follow TCRdb's processing rather than the paper's. The top ten hold 1.5% to 2% of the sample, which has 180,000 or so distinct CDR3 sequences, about 14% seen once. V lost 6 bases and J 5 bases, leaving 8 bases between the germline ends. Germline V gene lookup returns CDR1 MNHEY and CDR2 SVGEGT. The CDR3 consists of 12 residues. Study-wide findings and caveats: Expanded TCRs grouped into significantly more large CDR3 similarity clusters than controls produced.

Sample time point: patch test 1, 2 weeks after DPC sensitization. This sample's treatment: therapeutic diphenylcyclopropenone sensitization with weekly scalp DPC. At every patch-test visit, blood was drawn before the patch test was applied. This TCR came from a woman aged 30 to 39 with alopecia areata. Some clones in this sample may be carry-over from other donors' samples. The V and J genes are TRBV6-2 or TRBV6-3 and TRBJ1-5; no clear D. The specimen comprised whole blood, sampled in connection with sensitization to the hapten diphenylcyclopropenone (DPC). The CDR3 loop is CASSTSHQPQHF. Written as DNA, the CDR3 is TGTGCCAGCAGCACTAGTCATCAGCCCCAGCATTTT.